This T cell receptor (beta chain) was sequenced in a study of chemoradiotherapy in HPV16-positive cancers. Study-wide findings and caveats: HPV-responsive T-cell expansion during chemoradiotherapy was linked to improved recurrence-free survival in HPV16-positive patients. HPV-specific T cells were functionally defined from only a couple of HPV16-positive patients.

Method: immunoSEQ multiplex PCR; TCRdb's copy keeps in-frame clones and lacks some. In the table there are about 32,000 clones, roughly nine tenths of which are singletons. Germline V gene sequence: CDR1 MRHNA, CDR2 SNTAGT. Deletions cut 1 base from V and 0 bases from J, with 13 bases between. The CDR3 sequence is 17 residues long. Of note for this clone: Its specificity is not known.

The rearrangement joins TRBV6-4 to TRBJ2-1; TRBD2 might be the D (5 bases). The source of this sequence is a human donor with HPV-associated anogenital cancer. Material: blood, obtained from a patient who underwent chemoradiotherapy. For the CDR3, the DNA is TGTGCCAGCAGTGACTTCAACCGGGGAAGCTCCTACAATGAGCAGTTCTTC. Translation: CASSDFNRGSSYNEQFF.